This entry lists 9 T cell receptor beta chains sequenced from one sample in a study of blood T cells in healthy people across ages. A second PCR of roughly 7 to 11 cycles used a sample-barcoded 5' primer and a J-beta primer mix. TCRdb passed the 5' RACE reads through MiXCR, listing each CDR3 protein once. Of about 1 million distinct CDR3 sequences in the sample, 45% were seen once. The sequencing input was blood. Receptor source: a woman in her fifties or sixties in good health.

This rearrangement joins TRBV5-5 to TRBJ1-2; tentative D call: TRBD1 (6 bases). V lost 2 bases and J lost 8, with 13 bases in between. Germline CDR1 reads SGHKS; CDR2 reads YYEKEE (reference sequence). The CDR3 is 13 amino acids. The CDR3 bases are TGTGCCAGCAGCTTCGGGGGCGTGCGAGGCTACACCTTC. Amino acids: CASSFGGVRGYTF.

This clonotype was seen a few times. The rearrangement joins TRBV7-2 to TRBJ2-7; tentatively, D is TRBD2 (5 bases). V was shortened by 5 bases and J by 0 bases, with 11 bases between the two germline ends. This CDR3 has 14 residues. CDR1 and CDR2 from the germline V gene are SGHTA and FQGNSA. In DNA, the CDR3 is TGTGCCAGCAGCATACTAGAAAACTCCTACGAGCAGTACTTC. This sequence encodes CASSILENSYEQYF.

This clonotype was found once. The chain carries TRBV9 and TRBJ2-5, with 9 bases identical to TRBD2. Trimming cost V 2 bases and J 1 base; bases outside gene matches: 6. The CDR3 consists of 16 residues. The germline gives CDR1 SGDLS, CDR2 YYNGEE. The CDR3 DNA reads TGTGCCAGCAGCGTTGGAGCTAGCGGGGCCCAAGAGACCCAGTACTTC. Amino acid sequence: CASSVGASGAQETQYF.

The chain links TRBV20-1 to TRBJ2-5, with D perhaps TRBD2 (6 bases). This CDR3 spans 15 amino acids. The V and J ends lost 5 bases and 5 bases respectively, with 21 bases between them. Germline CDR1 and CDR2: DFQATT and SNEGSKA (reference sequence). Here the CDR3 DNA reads TGCAGTGCTCCACCTCCGGGACTGCCCTTCGAGACCCAGTACTTC. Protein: CSAPPPGLPFETQYF.

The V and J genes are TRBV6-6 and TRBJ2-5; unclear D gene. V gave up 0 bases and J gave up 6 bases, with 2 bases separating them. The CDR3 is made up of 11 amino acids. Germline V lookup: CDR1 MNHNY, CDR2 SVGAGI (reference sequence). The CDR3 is CASSYSKTQYF. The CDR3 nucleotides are TGTGCCAGCAGTTACTCGAAGACCCAGTACTTC.

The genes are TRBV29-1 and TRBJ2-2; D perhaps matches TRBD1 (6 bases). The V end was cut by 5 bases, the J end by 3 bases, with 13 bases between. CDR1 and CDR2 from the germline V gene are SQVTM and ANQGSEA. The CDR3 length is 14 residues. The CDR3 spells CSVPTGVYTGELFF. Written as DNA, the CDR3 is TGCAGCGTTCCGACAGGAGTCTACACCGGGGAGCTGTTTTTT.

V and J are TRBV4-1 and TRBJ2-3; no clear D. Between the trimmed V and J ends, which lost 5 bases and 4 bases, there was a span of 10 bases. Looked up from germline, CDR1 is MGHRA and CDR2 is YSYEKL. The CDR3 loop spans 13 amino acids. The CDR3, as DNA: TGCGCCAGCAGCTCCGTGGTAGCAGATACGCAGTATTTT. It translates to CASSSVVADTQYF.

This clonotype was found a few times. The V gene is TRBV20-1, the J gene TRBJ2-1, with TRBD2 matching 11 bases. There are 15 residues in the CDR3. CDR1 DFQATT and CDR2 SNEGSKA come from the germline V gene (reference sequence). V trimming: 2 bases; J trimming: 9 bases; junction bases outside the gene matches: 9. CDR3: CSARPQLAGAREQFF. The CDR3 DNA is TGCAGTGCTAGACCTCAACTAGCGGGGGCCCGTGAGCAGTTCTTC.

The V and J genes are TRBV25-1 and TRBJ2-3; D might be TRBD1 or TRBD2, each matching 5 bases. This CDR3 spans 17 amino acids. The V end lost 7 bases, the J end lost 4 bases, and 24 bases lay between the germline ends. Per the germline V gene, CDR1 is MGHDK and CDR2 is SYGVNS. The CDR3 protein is CASTEGLGTLVPDTQYF. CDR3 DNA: TGTGCCAGCACCGAGGGGCTGGGCACTCTCGTACCAGATACGCAGTATTTT.